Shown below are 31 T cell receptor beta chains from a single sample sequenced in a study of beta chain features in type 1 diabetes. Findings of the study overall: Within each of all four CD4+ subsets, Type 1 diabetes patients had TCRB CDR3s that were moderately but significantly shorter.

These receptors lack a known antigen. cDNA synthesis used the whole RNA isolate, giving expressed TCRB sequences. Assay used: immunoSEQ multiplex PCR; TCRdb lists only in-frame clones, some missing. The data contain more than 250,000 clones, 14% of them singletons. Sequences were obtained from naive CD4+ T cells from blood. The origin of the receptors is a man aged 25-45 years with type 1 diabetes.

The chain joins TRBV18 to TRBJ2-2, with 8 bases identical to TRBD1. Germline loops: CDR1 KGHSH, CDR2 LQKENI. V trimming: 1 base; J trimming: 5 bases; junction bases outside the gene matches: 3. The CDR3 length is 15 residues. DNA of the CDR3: TGTGCCAGCTCACCACAGCAGGGGGCGACCGGGGAGCTGTTTTTT. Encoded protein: CASSPQQGATGELFF.

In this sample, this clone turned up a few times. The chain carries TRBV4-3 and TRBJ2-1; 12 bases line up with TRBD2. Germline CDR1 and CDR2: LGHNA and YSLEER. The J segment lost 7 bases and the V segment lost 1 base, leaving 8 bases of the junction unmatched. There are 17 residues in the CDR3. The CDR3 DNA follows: TGCGCCAGCAGCCAAGCACCTAGCGGGAGGGCCATTAATGAGCAGTTCTTC. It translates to CASSQAPSGRAINEQFF.

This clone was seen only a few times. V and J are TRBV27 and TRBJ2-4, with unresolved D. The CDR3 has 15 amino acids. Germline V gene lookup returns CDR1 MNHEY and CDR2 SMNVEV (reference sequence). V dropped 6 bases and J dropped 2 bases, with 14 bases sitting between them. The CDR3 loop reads CASSARGWSKNIQYF. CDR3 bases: TGTGCCAGCAGCGCAAGAGGATGGTCCAAAAACATTCAGTACTTC.

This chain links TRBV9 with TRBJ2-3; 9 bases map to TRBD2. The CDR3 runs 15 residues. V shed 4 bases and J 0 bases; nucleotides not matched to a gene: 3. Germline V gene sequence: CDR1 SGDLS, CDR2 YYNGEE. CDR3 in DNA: TGTGCCAGCAGCCTAGCGGGACTTAGCACAGATACGCAGTATTTT. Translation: CASSLAGLSTDTQYF.

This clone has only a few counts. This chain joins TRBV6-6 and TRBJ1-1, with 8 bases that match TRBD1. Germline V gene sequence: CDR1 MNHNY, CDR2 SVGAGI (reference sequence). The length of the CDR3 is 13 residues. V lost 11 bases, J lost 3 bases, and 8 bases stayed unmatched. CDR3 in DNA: TGTGCCGCAGGGCAGGGGGCGTACACTGAAGCTTTCTTT. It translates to CAAGQGAYTEAFF.

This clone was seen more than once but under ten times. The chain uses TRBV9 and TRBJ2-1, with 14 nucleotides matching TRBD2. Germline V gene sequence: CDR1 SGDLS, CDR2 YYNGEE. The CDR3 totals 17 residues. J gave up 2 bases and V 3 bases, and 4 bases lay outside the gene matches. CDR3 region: CASSEGLAGVTYNEQFF. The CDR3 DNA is TGTGCCAGCAGCGAGGGACTAGCGGGAGTAACCTACAATGAGCAGTTCTTC.

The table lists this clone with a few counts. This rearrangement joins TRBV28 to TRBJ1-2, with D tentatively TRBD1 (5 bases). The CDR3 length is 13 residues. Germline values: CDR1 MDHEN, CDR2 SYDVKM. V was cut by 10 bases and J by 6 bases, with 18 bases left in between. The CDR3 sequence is CATPIAGRDGYTF. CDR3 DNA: TGTGCCACCCCAATTGCAGGGAGGGATGGCTACACCTTC.

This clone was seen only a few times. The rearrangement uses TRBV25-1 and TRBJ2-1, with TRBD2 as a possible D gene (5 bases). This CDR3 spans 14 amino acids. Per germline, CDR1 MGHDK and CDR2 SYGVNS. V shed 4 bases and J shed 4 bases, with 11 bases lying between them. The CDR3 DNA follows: TGTGCCAGCAGTGGAGGGCTAGTTTACAATGAGCAGTTCTTC. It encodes CASSGGLVYNEQFF.

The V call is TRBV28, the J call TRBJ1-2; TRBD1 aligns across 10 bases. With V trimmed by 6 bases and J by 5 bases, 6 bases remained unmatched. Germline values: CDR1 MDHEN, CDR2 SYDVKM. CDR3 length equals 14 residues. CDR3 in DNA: TGTGCCAGCAGAGAGACAGGGGGCTCGTATGGCTACACCTTC. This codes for CASRETGGSYGYTF.

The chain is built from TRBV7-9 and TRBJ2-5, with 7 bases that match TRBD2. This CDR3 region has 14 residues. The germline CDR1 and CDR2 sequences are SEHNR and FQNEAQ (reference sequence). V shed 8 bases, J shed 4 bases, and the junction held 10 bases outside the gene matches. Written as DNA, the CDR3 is TGTGCCAGCTCCCCTCCTTTAGCGGGAGAGACCCAGTACTTC. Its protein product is CASSPPLAGETQYF.

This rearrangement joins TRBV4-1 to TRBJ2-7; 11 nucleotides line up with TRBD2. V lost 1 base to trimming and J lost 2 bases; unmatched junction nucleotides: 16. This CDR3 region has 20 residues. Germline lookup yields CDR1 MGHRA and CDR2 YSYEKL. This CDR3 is CASSQAGVSSGGTLTYEQYF. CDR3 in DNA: TGCGCCAGCAGCCAAGCGGGAGTTTCTAGCGGGGGGACCTTGACCTACGAGCAGTACTTC.

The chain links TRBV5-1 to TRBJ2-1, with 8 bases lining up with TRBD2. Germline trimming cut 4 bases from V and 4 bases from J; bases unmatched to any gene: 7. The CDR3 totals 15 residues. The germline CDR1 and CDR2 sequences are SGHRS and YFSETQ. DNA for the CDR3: TGCGCCAGCAGCCCTCTAGAGCGGGAGTACAATGAGCAGTTCTTC. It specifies CASSPLEREYNEQFF.

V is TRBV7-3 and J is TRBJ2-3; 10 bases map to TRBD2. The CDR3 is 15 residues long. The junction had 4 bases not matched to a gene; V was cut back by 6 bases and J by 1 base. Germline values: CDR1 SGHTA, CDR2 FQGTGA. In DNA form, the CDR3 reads TGTGCCAGCAGTTATCTAGCGGGAGGCACAGATACGCAGTATTTT. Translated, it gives CASSYLAGGTDTQYF.

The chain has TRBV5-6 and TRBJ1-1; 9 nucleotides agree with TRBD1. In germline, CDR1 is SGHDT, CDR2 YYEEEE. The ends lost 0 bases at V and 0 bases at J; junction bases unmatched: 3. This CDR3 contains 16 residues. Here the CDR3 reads CASSLVRDRVNTEAFF. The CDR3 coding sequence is TGTGCCAGCAGCTTGGTCCGGGACAGGGTGAACACTGAAGCTTTCTTT. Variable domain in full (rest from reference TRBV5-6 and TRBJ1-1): DAGVTQSPTHLIKTRGQQVTLRCSPKSGHDTVSWYQQALGQGPQFIFQYYEEEERQRGNFPDRFSGHQFPNYSSELNVNALLLGDSALYLCASSLVRDRVNTEAFFGQGTRLTVV.

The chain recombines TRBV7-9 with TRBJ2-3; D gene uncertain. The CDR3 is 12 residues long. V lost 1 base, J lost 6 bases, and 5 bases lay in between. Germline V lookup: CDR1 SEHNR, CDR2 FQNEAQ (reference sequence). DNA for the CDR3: TGTGCCAGCAGCTTAGTGGCCGATACGCAGTATTTT. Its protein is CASSLVADTQYF. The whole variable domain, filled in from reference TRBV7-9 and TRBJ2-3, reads DTGVSQNPRHKITKRGQNVTFRCDPISEHNRLYWYRQTLGQGPEFLTYFQNEAQLEKSRLLSDRFSAERPKGSFSTLEIQRTEQGDSAMYLCASSLVADTQYFGPGTRLTVL.

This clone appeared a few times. In DNA, the CDR3 is TGTGCCAGCAGCCAGGCCGTGGGCACTGAAGCTTTCTTT. Protein sequence: CASSQAVGTEAFF. This chain connects TRBV7-3 to TRBJ1-1; D remains unclear. The CDR3 spans 13 residues. Germline V gene data show CDR1 as SGHTA and CDR2 as FQGTGA. V gave up 5 bases and J gave up 4 bases, with 11 bases separating them.

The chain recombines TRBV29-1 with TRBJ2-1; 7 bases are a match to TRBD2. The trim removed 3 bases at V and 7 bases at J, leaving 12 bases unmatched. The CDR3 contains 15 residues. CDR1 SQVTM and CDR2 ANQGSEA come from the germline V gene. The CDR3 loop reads CSVEDYGRDKNEQFF. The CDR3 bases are TGCAGCGTTGAGGATTATGGGAGGGATAAAAATGAGCAGTTCTTC.

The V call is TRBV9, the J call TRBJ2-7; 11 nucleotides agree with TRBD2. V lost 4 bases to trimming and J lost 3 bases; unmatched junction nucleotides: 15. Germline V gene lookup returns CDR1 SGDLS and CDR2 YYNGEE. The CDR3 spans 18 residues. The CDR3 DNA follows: TGTGCCAGCAGCCCCCGGACTAGCGGGCAAACGCCAGTCTACGAGCAGTACTTC. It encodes CASSPRTSGQTPVYEQYF.

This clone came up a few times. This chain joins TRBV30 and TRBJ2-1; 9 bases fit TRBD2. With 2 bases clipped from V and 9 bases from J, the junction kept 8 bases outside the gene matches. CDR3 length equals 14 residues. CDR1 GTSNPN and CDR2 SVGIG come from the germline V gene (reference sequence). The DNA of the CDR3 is TGTGCCTGGAGTACCTTAGCGGGAGCCAGTGAGCAGTTCTTC. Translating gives CAWSTLAGASEQFF.

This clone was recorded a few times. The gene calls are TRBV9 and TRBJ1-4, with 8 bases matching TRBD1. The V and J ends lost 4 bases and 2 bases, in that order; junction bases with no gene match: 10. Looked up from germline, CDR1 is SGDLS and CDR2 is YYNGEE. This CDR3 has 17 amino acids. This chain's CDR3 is CASSPRTGTATNEKLFF. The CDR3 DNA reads TGTGCCAGCAGCCCCCGGACAGGGACCGCGACTAATGAAAAACTGTTTTTT.

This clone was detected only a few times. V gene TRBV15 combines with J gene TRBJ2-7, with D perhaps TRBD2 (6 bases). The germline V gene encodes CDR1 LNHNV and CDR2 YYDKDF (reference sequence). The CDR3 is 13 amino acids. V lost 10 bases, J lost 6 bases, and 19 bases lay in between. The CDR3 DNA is TGTGCCAGCGGACGGGGAGGTGTAACCGAGCAGTACTTC. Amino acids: CASGRGGVTEQYF.

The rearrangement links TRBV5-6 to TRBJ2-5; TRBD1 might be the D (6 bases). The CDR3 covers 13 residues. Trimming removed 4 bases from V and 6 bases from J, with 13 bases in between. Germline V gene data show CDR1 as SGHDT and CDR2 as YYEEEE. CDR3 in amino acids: CASSRDMGKTQYF. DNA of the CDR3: TGTGCCAGCAGCCGGGACATGGGAAAGACCCAGTACTTC. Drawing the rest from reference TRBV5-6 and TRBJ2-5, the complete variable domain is DAGVTQSPTHLIKTRGQQVTLRCSPKSGHDTVSWYQQALGQGPQFIFQYYEEEERQRGNFPDRFSGHQFPNYSSELNVNALLLGDSALYLCASSRDMGKTQYFGPGTRLLVL.

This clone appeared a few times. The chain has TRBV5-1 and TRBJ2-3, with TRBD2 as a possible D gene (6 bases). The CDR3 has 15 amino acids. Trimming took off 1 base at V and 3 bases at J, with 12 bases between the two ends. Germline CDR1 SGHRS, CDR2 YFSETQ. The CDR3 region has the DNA TGCGCCAGCAGCTTGTTGAGGGCGGGAACAGATACGCAGTATTTT. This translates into CASSLLRAGTDTQYF.

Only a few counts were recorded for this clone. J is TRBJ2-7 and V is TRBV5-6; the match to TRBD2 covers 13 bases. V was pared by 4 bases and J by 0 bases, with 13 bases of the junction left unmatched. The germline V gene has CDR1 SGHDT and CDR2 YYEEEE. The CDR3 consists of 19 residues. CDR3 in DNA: TGTGCCAGCAGCCGGCGGACTAGCGGGAGAGGTTCCTACTCCTACGAGCAGTACTTC. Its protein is CASSRRTSGRGSYSYEQYF.

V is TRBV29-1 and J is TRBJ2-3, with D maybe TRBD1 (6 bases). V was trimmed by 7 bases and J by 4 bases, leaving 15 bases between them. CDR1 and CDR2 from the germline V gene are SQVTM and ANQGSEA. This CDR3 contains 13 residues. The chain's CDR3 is CSANPGVADTQYF. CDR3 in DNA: TGCAGCGCCAACCCAGGGGTAGCAGATACGCAGTATTTT.

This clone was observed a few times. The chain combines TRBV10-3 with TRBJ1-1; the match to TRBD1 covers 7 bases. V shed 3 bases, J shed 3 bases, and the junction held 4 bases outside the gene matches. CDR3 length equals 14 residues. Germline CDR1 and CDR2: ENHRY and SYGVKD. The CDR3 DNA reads TGTGCCATCAGTGACGCACAGGGGTACACTGAAGCTTTCTTT. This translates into CAISDAQGYTEAFF.

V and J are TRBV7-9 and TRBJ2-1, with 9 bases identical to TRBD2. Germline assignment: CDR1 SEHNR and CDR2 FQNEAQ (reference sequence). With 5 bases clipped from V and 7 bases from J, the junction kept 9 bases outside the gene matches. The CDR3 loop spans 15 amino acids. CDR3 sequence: CASSDPLAGGNEQFF. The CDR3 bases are TGTGCCAGCAGCGACCCCTTGGCGGGAGGGAATGAGCAGTTCTTC.

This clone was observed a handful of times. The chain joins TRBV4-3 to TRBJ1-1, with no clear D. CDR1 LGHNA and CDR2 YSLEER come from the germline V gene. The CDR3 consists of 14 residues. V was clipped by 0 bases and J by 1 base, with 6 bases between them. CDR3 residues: CASSQDSANTEAFF. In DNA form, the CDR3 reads TGCGCCAGCAGCCAAGATAGCGCGAACACTGAAGCTTTCTTT.

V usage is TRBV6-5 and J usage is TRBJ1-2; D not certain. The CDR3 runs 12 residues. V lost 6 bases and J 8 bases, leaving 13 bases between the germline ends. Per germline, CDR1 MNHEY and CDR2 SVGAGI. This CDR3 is CASRDGPRGYTF. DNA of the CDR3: TGTGCCAGCAGGGATGGGCCGCGAGGCTACACCTTC.

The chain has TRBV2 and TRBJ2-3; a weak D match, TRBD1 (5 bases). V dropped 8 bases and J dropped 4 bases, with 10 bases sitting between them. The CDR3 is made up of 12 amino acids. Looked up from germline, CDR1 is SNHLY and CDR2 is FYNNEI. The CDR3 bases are TGTGCCAGCGACAGCTACGCAGATACGCAGTATTTT. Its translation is CASDSYADTQYF.

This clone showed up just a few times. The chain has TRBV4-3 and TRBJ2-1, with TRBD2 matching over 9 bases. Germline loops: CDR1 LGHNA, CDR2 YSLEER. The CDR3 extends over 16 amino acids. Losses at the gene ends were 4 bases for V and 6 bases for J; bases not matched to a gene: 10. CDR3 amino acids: CASSLLAGAVANEQFF. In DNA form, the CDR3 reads TGCGCCAGCAGCCTCTTAGCGGGAGCCGTGGCCAATGAGCAGTTCTTC.